This T cell receptor beta chain derives from a study of T cells in Graves' hyperthyroidism and ophthalmopathy. About the research overall: Pretreatment peripheral blood was obtained at initial diagnosis.

For the diagnoses, clinical symptoms, serum thyroxine and TRAb, thyroid ultrasound and orbital computed tomography were used. 9.5 to 10 ml fresh peripheral blood yielded the PBMCs. Notes on this clonotype: The antigen remains unidentified.

Germline values: CDR1 SGHAT, CDR2 FQNNGV. The CDR3 has 18 amino acids. Trimming stripped 0 bases from V and 0 bases from J, with 12 bases between. The source material, RNA transcripts, was used to amplify TCR beta CDR3 regions. The study used the HTBI primer set for a first-round RT-PCR of the TCR CDR3. One entry per CDR3 protein results from TCRdb running MiXCR on the multiplex PCR reads. The sample consists of some 500,000 distinct CDR3 sequences, roughly a quarter of them appearing once. General study results and limits: The model predicted ophthalmopathy a median around six months before onset.

The sample consisted of blood. This chain joins TRBV11-2 and TRBJ2-6; D is uncertain. The receptor was isolated from a woman younger than 45 with Graves' ophthalmopathy. CDR3 loop: CASSLEGRRSSGANVLTF. DNA for the CDR3: TGTGCCAGCAGCTTAGAGGGCAGGAGAAGCTCTGGGGCCAACGTCCTGACTTTC.